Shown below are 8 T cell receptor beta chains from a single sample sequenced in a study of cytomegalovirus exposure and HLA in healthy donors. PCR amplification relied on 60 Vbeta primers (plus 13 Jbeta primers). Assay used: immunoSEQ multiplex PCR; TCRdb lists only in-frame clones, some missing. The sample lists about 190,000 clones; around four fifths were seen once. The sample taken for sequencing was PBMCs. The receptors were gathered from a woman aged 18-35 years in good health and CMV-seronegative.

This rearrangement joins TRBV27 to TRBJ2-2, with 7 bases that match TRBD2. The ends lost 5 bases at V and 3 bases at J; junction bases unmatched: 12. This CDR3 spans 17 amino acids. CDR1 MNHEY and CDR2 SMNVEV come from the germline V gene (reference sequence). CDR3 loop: CASSRALIAGDTGELFF. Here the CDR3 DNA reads TGTGCCAGCAGTAGGGCCTTAATTGCGGGAGACACCGGGGAGCTGTTTTTT.

Here the CDR3 DNA reads TGTGCCAGCTCACCGAGGACTAGCGGGAGGGCCGCGGGAAATGAGCAGTTCTTC. Encoded protein: CASSPRTSGRAAGNEQFF. The rearrangement links TRBV18 to TRBJ2-1; 15 bases agree with TRBD2. Trimming cost V 3 bases and J 7 bases; bases outside gene matches: 10. This CDR3 has 18 residues. Germline values: CDR1 KGHSH, CDR2 LQKENI.

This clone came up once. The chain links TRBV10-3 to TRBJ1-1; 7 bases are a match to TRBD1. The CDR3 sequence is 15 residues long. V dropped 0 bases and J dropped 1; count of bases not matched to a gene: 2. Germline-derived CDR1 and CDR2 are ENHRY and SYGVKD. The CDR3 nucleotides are TGTGCCATCAGTGAGTCGGGACAGAAGAACACTGAAGCTTTCTTT. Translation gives CAISESGQKNTEAFF.

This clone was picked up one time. The CDR3 loop is CASGSPYRAYGYTF. DNA of the CDR3: TGTGCCAGCGGATCCCCTTACAGGGCCTATGGCTACACCTTC. The rearrangement uses TRBV28 and TRBJ1-2, with D tentatively TRBD1 (6 bases). V lost 8 bases, J lost 4 bases, and 17 bases lay in between. The CDR3 has 14 residues. Germline V gives CDR1 MDHEN, CDR2 SYDVKM.

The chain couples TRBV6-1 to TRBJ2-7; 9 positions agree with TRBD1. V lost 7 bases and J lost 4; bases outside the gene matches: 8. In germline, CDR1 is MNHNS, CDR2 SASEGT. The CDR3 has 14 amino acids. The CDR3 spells CASTFTGGLYEQYF. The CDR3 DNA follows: TGTGCCAGCACCTTCACAGGGGGCCTGTACGAGCAGTACTTC.

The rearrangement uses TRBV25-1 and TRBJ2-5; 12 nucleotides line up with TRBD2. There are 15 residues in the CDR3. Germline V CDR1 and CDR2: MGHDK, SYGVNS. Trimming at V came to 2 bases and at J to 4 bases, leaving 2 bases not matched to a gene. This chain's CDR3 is CASSELAGGRETQYF. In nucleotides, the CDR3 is TGTGCCAGCAGTGAACTAGCGGGGGGGCGAGAGACCCAGTACTTC.

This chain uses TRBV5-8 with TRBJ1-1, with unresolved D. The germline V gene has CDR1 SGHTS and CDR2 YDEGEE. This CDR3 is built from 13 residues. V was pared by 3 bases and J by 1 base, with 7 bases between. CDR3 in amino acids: CASSWEWNTEAFF. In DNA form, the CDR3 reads TGTGCCAGCAGCTGGGAGTGGAACACTGAAGCTTTCTTT.

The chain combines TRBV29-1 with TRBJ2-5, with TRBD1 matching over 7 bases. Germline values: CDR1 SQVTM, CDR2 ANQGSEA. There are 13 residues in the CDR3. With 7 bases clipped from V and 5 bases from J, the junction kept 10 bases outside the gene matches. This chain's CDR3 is CSGLAGGLETQYF. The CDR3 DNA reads TGCAGCGGTCTGGCAGGGGGTCTTGAGACCCAGTACTTC.